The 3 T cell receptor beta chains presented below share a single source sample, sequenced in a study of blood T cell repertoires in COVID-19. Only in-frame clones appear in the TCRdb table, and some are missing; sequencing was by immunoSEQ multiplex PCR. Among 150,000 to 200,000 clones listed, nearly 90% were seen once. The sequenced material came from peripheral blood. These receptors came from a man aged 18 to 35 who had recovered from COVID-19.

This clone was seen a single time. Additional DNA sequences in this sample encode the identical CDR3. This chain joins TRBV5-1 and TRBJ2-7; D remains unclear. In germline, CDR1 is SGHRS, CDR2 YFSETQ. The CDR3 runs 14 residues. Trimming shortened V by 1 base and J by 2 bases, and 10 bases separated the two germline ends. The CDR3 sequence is CASSLSGQTYEQYF. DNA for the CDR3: TGCGCCAGCAGCTTGAGTGGCCAAACCTACGAGCAGTACTTC.

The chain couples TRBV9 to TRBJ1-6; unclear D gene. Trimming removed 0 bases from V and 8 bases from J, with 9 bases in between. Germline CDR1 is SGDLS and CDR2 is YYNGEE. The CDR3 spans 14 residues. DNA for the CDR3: TGTGCCAGCAGCGTAGCTCACTTTGATTCACCCCTCCACTTT. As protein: CASSVAHFDSPLHF.

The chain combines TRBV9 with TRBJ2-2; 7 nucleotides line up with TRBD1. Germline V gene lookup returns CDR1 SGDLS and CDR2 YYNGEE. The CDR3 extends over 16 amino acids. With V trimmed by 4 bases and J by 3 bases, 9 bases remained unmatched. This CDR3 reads CASSPRQGLDTGELFF. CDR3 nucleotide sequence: TGTGCCAGCAGCCCTCGACAGGGTTTGGACACCGGGGAGCTGTTTTTT.